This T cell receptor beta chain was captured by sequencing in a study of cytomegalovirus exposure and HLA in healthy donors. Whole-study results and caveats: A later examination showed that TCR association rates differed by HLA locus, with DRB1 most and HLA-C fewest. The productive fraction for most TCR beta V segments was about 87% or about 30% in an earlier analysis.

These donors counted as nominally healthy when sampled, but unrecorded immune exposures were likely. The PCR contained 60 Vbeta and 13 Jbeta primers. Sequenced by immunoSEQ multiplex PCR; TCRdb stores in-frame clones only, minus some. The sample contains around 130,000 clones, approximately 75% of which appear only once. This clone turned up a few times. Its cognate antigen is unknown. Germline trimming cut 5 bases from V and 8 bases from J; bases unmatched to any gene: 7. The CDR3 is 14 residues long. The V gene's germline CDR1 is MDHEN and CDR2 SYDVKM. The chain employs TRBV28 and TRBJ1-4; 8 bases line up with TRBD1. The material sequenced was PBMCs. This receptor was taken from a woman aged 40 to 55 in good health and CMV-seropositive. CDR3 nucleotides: TGTGCCAGCAGTAAGCCGACAGGGGAGGAAAAACTGTTTTTT. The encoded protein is CASSKPTGEEKLFF.